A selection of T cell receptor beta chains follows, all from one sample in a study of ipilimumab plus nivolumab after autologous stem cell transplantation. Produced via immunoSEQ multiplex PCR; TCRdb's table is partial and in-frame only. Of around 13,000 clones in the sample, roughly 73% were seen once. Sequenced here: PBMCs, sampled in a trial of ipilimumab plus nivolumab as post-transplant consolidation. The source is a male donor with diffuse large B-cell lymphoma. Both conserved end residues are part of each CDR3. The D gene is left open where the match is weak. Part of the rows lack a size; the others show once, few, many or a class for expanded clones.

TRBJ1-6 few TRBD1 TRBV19 CASRTGQGDSPLHF TGTGCCAGTAGGACGGGACAGGGAGATTCACCCCTCCACTTT
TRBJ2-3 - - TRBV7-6 CASSPATDTQYF TGTGCCAGCAGCCCAGCCACAGATACGCAGTATTTT
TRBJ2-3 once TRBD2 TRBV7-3 CASSDGLAGADTQYF TGTGCCAGCAGCGACGGACTAGCGGGTGCAGATACGCAGTATTTT
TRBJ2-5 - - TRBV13 CASSPRRGETQYF TGTGCCAGCAGCCCGCGGCGTGGAGAGACCCAGTACTTC
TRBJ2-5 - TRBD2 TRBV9 CASSARSSGQETQYF TGTGCCAGCAGCGCGAGATCTAGCGGGCAAGAGACCCAGTACTTC
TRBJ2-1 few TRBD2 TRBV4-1 CASSPPGGPTNEQFF TGCGCCAGCAGCCCCCCGGGGGGGCCGACGAATGAGCAGTTCTTC
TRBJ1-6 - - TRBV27 CASRLIGQSYNSPLHF TGTGCCAGCAGACTTATTGGTCAGTCCTATAATTCACCCCTCCACTTT
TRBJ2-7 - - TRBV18 CASSPAVSYEQYF TGTGCCAGCTCACCGGCAGTCTCCTACGAGCAGTACTTC
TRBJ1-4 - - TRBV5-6 CASSSYQGVLSNEKLFF TGTGCCAGCAGCTCCTATCAGGGAGTCTTGAGTAATGAAAAACTGTTTTTT
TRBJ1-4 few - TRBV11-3 CASSLWDRGEKLFF TGTGCCAGCAGCTTATGGGACCGCGGAGAAAAACTGTTTTTT
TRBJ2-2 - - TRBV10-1 CASSVHQNTGELFF TGCGCCAGCAGTGTGCACCAGAACACCGGGGAGCTGTTTTTT
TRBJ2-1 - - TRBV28 CASSLRDTRRPNEQFF TGTGCCAGCAGTCTTCGGGACACACGGCGGCCCAATGAGCAGTTCTTC
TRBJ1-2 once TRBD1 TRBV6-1 CASRKDRVGYGYTF TGTGCCAGCAGGAAGGACAGGGTGGGCTATGGCTACACCTTC
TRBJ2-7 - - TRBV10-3 CAISESRYEQYF TGTGCCATCAGTGAGTCTCGCTACGAGCAGTACTTC
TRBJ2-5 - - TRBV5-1 CASSLESGRQETQYF TGCGCCAGCAGCTTGGAGTCGGGGCGCCAAGAGACCCAGTACTTC
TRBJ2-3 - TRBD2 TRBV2 CASIGTSGHTQYF TGTGCCAGCATCGGGACTAGCGGTCATACGCAGTATTTT
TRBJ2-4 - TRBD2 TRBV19 CASSIGGLASGNIQYF TGTGCCAGTAGTATCGGGGGACTAGCGTCTGGGAACATTCAGTACTTC
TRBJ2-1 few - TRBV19 CASSASWGEQFF TGTGCCAGTAGTGCCTCCTGGGGTGAGCAGTTCTTC
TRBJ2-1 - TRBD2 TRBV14 CASSQTGPFTSGRNNEQFF TGTGCCAGCAGCCAAACGGGCCCATTTACTAGCGGGAGGAACAATGAGCAGTTCTTC
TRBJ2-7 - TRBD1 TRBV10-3 CAISESGTGTNEQYF TGTGCCATCAGTGAGTCCGGGACAGGGACGAACGAGCAGTACTTC
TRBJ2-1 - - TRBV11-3 CASSPRTEGNEQFF TGTGCCAGCAGCCCAAGGACAGAGGGCAATGAGCAGTTCTTC
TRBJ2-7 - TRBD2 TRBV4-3 CASSQVGGGSYEQYF TGCGCCAGCAGCCAAGTTGGCGGGGGATCCTACGAGCAGTACTTC
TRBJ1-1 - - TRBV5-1 CASSLSFQNTEAFF TGCGCCAGCAGCTTGTCGTTCCAGAACACTGAAGCTTTCTTT
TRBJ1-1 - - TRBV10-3 CAISESRGTEAFF TGTGCCATCAGTGAGTCGAGGGGGACTGAAGCTTTCTTT
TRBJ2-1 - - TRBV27 CASSLGQHYNEQFF TGTGCCAGCAGTTTAGGGCAGCACTACAATGAGCAGTTCTTC
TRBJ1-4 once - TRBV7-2 CASSLQGITNEKLFF TGTGCCAGCAGCTTACAGGGGATAACTAATGAAAAACTGTTTTTT
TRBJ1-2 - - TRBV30 CAWSVRAGSSGYTF TGTGCCTGGAGTGTACGGGCAGGGTCAAGTGGCTACACCTTC
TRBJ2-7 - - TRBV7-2 CASSSESTPTYEQYF TGTGCCAGCAGCTCAGAAAGCACGCCAACCTACGAGCAGTACTTC
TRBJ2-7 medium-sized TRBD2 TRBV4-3 CASSQDGLARLYEQYF TGCGCCAGCAGCCAGGACGGACTAGCGAGACTCTACGAGCAGTACTTC
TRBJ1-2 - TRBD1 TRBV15 CATRPKTTGDYGYTF TGTGCCACCAGGCCGAAAACCACAGGGGACTATGGCTACACCTTC
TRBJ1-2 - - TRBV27 CASSVQGGNYGYTF TGTGCCAGCAGTGTACAGGGTGGGAACTATGGCTACACCTTC
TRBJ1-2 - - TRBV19 CASSIVGGSVGYTF TGTGCCAGTAGTATCGTCGGCGGCTCGGTGGGCTACACCTTC
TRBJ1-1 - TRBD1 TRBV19 CASTFRDRALNTEAFF TGTGCCAGTACCTTCCGGGACAGGGCCCTGAACACTGAAGCTTTCTTT
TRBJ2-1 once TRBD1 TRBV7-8 CASSLDRGHSSYNEQFF TGTGCCAGCAGCTTAGACAGGGGTCATTCCTCCTACAATGAGCAGTTCTTC
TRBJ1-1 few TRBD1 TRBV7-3 CASGGQLNTEAFF TGTGCCAGCGGGGGACAGCTGAACACTGAAGCTTTCTTT
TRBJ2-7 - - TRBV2 CASRLSNEQYF TGTGCCAGCAGATTGAGTAACGAGCAGTACTTC
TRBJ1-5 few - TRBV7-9 CASSTGTGNQPQHF TGTGCCAGCAGCACCGGGACTGGCAATCAGCCCCAGCATTTT
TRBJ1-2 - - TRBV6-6 CASSYVAAYYGYTF TGTGCCAGCAGTTACGTGGCAGCGTACTATGGCTACACCTTC
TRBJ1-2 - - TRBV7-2 CASSLAPGHPNYGYTF TGTGCCAGCAGCTTAGCTCCGGGACACCCAAACTATGGCTACACCTTC
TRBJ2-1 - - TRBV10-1 CASSESLGEQFF TGCGCCAGCAGTGAGTCATTGGGTGAGCAGTTCTTC
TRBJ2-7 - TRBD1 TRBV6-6 CASSSPTGTVGEQYF TGTGCCAGCAGTTCCCCGACAGGGACGGTTGGCGAGCAGTACTTC
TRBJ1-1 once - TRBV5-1 CASSFRGGTEAFF TGCGCCAGCAGCTTCAGGGGAGGCACTGAAGCTTTCTTT
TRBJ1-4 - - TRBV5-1 CASSLVPRGNEKLFF TGCGCCAGCAGCTTGGTTCCCAGGGGTAATGAAAAACTGTTTTTT
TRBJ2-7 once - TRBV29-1 CSALTGYEQYF TGCAGCGCCTTGACGGGCTACGAGCAGTACTTC
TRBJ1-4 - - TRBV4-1 CASSQQGLYEKLFF TGCGCCAGCAGCCAACAGGGACTGTACGAAAAACTGTTTTTT
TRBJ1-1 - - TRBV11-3 CASSPAGAEAFF TGTGCCAGCAGCCCTGCGGGGGCCGAAGCTTTCTTT
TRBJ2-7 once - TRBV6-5 CASSLGPSEQYF TGTGCCAGCAGCTTGGGGCCCTCCGAGCAGTACTTC
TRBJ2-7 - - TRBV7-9 CASSLGDGYEQYF TGTGCCAGCAGCTTAGGGGATGGGTACGAGCAGTACTTC
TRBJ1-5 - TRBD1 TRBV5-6 CASSRDSYNQPQHF TGTGCCAGCAGTCGGGACAGCTACAATCAGCCCCAGCATTTT
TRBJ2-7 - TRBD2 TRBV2 CASSEINAGANYEQYF TGTGCCAGCAGTGAAATTAACGCGGGAGCGAACTACGAGCAGTACTTC
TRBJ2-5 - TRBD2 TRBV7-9 CASSSRVGGRFQETQYF TGTGCCAGCAGCTCCCGGGTCGGCGGGAGGTTCCAAGAGACCCAGTACTTC
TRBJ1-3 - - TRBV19 CASSSGISSGNTIYF TGTGCCAGTAGTTCAGGGATCAGCTCTGGAAACACCATATATTTT
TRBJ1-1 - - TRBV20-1 CSASNTEAFF TGCAGTGCTAGCAACACTGAAGCTTTCTTT
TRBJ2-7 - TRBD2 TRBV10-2 CASSVRTLAGGSSYEQYF TGCGCCAGCAGTGTCCGGACTCTAGCGGGGGGATCCTCCTACGAGCAGTACTTC
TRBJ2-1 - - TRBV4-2 CASSPVTPLSSYNEQFF TGTGCCAGCAGCCCCGTTACTCCCCTAAGCTCCTACAATGAGCAGTTCTTC